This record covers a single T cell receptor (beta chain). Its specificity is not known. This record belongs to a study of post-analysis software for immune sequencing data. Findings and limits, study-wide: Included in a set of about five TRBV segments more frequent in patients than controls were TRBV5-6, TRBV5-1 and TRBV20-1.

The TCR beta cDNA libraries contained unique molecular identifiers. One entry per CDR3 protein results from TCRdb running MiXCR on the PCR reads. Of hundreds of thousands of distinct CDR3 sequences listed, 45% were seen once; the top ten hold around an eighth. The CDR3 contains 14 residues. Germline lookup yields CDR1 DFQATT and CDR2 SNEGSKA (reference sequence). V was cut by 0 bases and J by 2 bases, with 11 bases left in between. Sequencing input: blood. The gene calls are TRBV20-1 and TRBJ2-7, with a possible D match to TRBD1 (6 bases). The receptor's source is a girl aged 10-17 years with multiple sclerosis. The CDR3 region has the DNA TGCAGTGCTAGAGAAAGGCAGGGGACCTACGAGCAGTACTTC. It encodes CSARERQGTYEQYF.